This TCR beta chain was observed in a study of blood T cell repertoires in COVID-19. The CDR3 length is 14 residues. Germline loops: CDR1 LNHDA, CDR2 SQIVND (reference sequence). V lost 5 bases, J lost 14 bases, and 11 bases stayed unmatched. Here immunoSEQ multiplex PCR was the method, and the copy in TCRdb shows in-frame clones only, minus some. The sample lists about 37,000 clones, around 87% occurring once. This clone was seen more than once but under ten times. This chain connects TRBV19 to TRBJ1-6; 8 positions agree with TRBD1. The receptor comes from a human donor in a cohort sampled during active COVID-19. Sequencing input: peripheral blood. The CDR3 bases are TGTGCCAGTAGTCCCTGGGACAGGCCCGGGGCCCTCCACTTT. Protein sequence: CASSPWDRPGALHF.